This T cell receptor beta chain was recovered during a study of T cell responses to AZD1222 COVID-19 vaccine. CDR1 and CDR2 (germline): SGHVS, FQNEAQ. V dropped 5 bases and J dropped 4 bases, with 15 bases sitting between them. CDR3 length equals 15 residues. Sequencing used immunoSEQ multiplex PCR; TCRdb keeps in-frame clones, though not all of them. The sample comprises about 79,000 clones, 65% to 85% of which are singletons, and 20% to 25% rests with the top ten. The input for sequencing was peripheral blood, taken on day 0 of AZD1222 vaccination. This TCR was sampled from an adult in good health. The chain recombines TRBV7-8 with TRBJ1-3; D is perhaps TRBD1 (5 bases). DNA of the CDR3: TGTGCCAGCAGCCCCGGGACCGCGGGGGGAAACACCATATATTTT. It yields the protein CASSPGTAGGNTIYF.